The 10 T cell receptor beta chains presented below share a single source sample, sequenced in a study of CD8+ T cells in alopecia areata. It was cDNA, reverse transcribed from extracted RNA, that served as the sequencing template. Some clones are missing from TCRdb's copy, which holds only in-frame ones; the method was immunoSEQ multiplex PCR. In total the sample includes under 350,000 clones, none of them seen once. Separation of pooled cutaneous lymph node cells was by sorting with CD4, CD8alpha, NKG2D, NKG2ACE and other markers. The sequencing sample was made of CD4+ T cells sorted from a lymph node. The receptors here all came from a C3H/HeJ mouse with alopecia areata. This line is of MHC haplotype H2-k.

This clone has a handful of counts. The genes and germline here are from mouse. The read stops 4 residues short of the end of the CDR3; the missing end is completed from the germline J gene. The sample has other DNA sequences that encode this CDR3 too. V gene TRBV19 combines with J gene TRBJ1-1; D gene uncertain. V dropped 5 bases and J dropped 0 bases, with 8 bases sitting between them. This CDR3 is built from 13 residues. Germline V CDR1 and CDR2: FNHDT, SITEND (reference sequence). The CDR3 protein is CASSPRQNTEVFF. Partial CDR3 DNA: TGTGCCAGCAGCCCTCGACAGAACACA. The full variable domain, its missing parts supplied by reference TRBV19 and TRBJ1-1, is GGIITQTPKFLIGQEGQKLTLKCQQNFNHDTMYWYRQDSGKGLRLIYYSITENDLQKGDLSEGYDASREKKSSFSLTVTSAQKNEMAVFLCASSPRQNTEVFFGKGTRLTVV.

This clone was observed a handful of times. Genes and germline come from the mouse. The CDR3 end lies 4 residues beyond the end of the read and is filled in from the germline J gene. Other DNA sequences in this specimen translate into the identical CDR3. The V call is TRBV31, the J call TRBJ1-1; D not resolved. Germline V gives CDR1 GKSSPN, CDR2 SITVG. CDR3 length: 12 residues. V lost 0 bases to trimming and J lost 3 bases, with 5 bases between them. The DNA read from the CDR3 is TGTGCCTGGAGTCTAAGGGACACA. It codes for CAWSLRDT. The whole CDR3 sequence is CAWSLRDTEVFF.

This clone came up many times. Germline and genes here are mouse. The read stops 4 residues short of the end of the CDR3; the missing end is completed from the germline J gene. The J gene is TRBJ2-3, the V gene TRBV17, with 10 bases aligning to TRBD2. The J segment lost 3 bases and the V segment lost 3 bases, leaving 6 bases of the junction unmatched. Germline loops: CDR1 MNHDT, CDR2 YYDKIL. There are 16 residues in the CDR3. The chain's CDR3 is CASSRRLGGGAETLYF. The sequenced CDR3 bases are TGTGCTAGCAGTAGGAGACTGGGGGGAGGGGCAGAA.

By share, this clone counts as medium-sized (0.01 to 0.1%). Gene and germline names: mouse. Read sequence stops 4 residues before the CDR3 end, and the germline J gene provides the missing end. The chain carries TRBV19 and TRBJ2-1; possible D gene TRBD1, 6 bases. The CDR3 loop spans 13 amino acids. V lost 4 bases and J lost 4, with 9 bases in between. Germline assignment: CDR1 FNHDT and CDR2 SITEND (reference sequence). The DNA read from the CDR3 is TGTGCCAGCAGTTCGGACAGTTATGCT. It translates to CASSSDSYA. The whole CDR3 protein reads CASSSDSYAEQFF.

This clone was picked up a small number of times. Gene names and germline match the mouse. The read terminates 3 residues before the CDR3 end, so the remaining end is supplied by the germline J gene. The same CDR3 is also encoded by other DNA sequences in this sample. V gene TRBV13-3 combines with J gene TRBJ1-6, with 9 bases fitting TRBD1. TRBJ1-6 is identified as an open reading frame with a role that is uncertain. The V and J ends lost 5 bases and 7 bases, in that order; junction bases with no gene match: 1. Per germline, CDR1 NNHDY and CDR2 SYVADS. The CDR3 runs 13 residues. The CDR3 protein is CASRGQGNSPLYF. The sequenced part of the CDR3 DNA is TGTGCCAGCAGGGGACAGGGCAATTCGCCC.

Points on this clone: The germline and genes are mouse ones. The read ends 4 residues before the CDR3 terminus; that terminus is restored from the germline J gene. The chain employs TRBV1 and TRBJ1-2; 9 positions match TRBD1. Germline V gene data show CDR1 as NSQYPW and CDR2 as LRSPGD (reference sequence). The CDR3 length is 17 residues. V was clipped by 0 bases and J by 3 bases; unmatched bases: 8. Incomplete CDR3 DNA: TGCACCTGCAGTGCAGATCAAGGATGGGACAGGGACTCC. It encodes CTCSADQGWDRDS. Given in full, the CDR3 is CTCSADQGWDRDSDYTF.

Concerning this clone: The gene names here belong to mouse. The read finishes 4 residues shy of the CDR3 end, and the germline J gene is used to complete it. The chain has TRBV5 and TRBJ2-3; TRBD2 aligns across 9 bases. The CDR3 contains 18 residues. Germline CDR1 and CDR2: LGHNA and YNLKQL (reference sequence). The ends lost 0 bases at V and 0 bases at J; junction bases unmatched: 7. CDR3 DNA (partial): TGTGCCAGCAGCCAAGATTGGGGGGGCATGGAGAGTGCAGAA. Translating it yields CASSQDWGGMESAE. The full CDR3 protein reads CASSQDWGGMESAETLYF.

Only a few counts were recorded for this clone. Mouse names are used for the genes. The read comes to an end 4 residues before the CDR3 does, leaving the germline J gene to fill in the end. V usage is TRBV19 and J usage is TRBJ1-1; maybe TRBD1 (6 bases). The CDR3 length is 14 residues. Germline V lookup: CDR1 FNHDT, CDR2 SITEND (reference sequence). V lost 4 bases, J lost 1 base, and 11 bases lay in between. CDR3 protein: CASSPLRGNTEVFF. CDR3 DNA, as far as it was read: TGTGCCAGCAGTCCCCTCAGGGGGAACACA.

There are a few counts of this clone. The germline and genes are mouse ones. Read coverage stops 4 residues before the CDR3 terminus; the germline J gene supplies the remainder. The chain employs TRBV31 and TRBJ2-7, with D possibly being TRBD1 (6 bases). V was shortened by 7 bases and J by 3 bases, with 10 bases between the two germline ends. Germline V lookup: CDR1 GKSSPN, CDR2 SITVG. The CDR3 has 11 residues. CDR3 loop: CASGTNYEQYF. The CDR3 bases that were read are TGTGCCTCCGGGACAAACTAT.

On this clone itself: Mouse gene names and germline throughout. The CDR3 end is not reached by the read, which stops 4 residues before it; the germline J gene fills it in. The sample holds other DNA sequences that translate to the same CDR3. This chain joins TRBV19 and TRBJ2-2; 9 bases align to TRBD2. The CDR3 covers 15 residues. CDR1 is FNHDT, CDR2 SITEND, per germline (reference sequence). V trimming: 5 bases; J trimming: 0 bases; junction bases outside the gene matches: 2. The CDR3 DNA, read in part, is TGTGCCAGCAGGGGGACTGGGACAAACACCGGG. This encodes CASRGTGTNTG. The CDR3 reads in full as CASRGTGTNTGQLYF.